The present T cell receptor beta chain was sequenced within a study of CD8 T cells in Susac syndrome (dated by TCRdb to the late 2010s). Broadly, across the study: Whether CD8+ T cell activation and differentiation in Susac syndrome was antigen driven was tested using repertoire sequencing. The clonality of the CD8+ T cell repertoire was compared across some eleven healthy donors, 14 Susac syndrome patients and fewer than 16 multiple sclerosis patients.

Findings and caveats that apply to the study as a whole: The TCR sequencing and HLA analysis was acknowledged to have included a relatively small number of individuals.

The CDR3 holds 15 amino acids from the cysteine to the phenylalanine. The DNA shown is the 45-base CDR3, in frame from base 1. For CDR1 and CDR2, the germline V gene lists SNHLY and FYNNEI. A distance of 17 bases separates the germline ends of V and J, which lose 5 bases and 5 bases respectively. High-throughput TCR beta sequencing profiled peripheral blood CD8+ and CD4+ T cells from healthy donors, Susac syndrome patients and multiple sclerosis patients. The multiple sclerosis controls were treatment-naive patients who had stable or active relapsing-remitting disease and met the revised McDonald criteria. Bulk CD8+ and CD4+ T cells were purified magnetically by negative isolation, whereas CD8+ TEMRA cells were enriched by FACS. Blood was drawn into EDTA tubes, processed within 24 hours, and PBMCs were isolated by density gradient centrifugation. PBMCs intended for TCR sequencing were cryopreserved in liquid nitrogen and were subsequently thawed in a 37 degrees C water bath. The sorted or isolated CD4+, CD8+ and CD8+ TEMRA cells had a purity of 90% or higher.

With regard to this clonotype: This clone's antigen is unknown. No base qualities exist here, and no much larger clone lies one base off it.

RNA was extracted using the RNeasy kit, and roughly 0.5 to 1 microgram was reverse transcribed with random hexamers. TCR beta CDR3 regions were amplified with the immunoSEQ multiplex PCR assay covering 54 Vbeta and 13 Jbeta segments. To correct PCR amplification bias, a synthetic template baseline was used for both primer optimization and computational correction. The authors' analysis ran thus. Reads were annotated to V, D and J genes per IMGT and analyzed with immunoSEQ Analyzer, keeping only productive sequences. To calculate clonality, Shannon entropy was normalized by log2 of the number of productive unique sequences and then subtracted from one. For each patient and control, public and private clones were evaluated within the 100 most prevalent clones. A clone was defined as Susac-specific if it was absent from the healthy and MS cohorts, from roughly 990 published viral clones and from other ImmuneACCESS disease sequences. TCRdb reran the public reads through fastp at Q25 and MiXCR, keeping productive beta chains. Rows are unified per CDR3 protein, each entry keeping the most common DNA and genes. TCRdb's processing, not the authors', yielded these V and J calls. This sample lists over 350,000 distinct CDR3 sequences; around 85% were detected once. The ten top clones hold about 0.12% of the sample.

The TCR sequence derives from a human donor with multiple sclerosis. The specimen was CD8+ T cells from PBMCs. Recombination connected TRBV2 to TRBJ2-3, and possibly TRBD2, on 6 matching bases. The CDR3 sequence is CASSPGTLRGDTQYF. In nucleotide form, the sequence is TGTGCCAGCAGTCCCGGGACTCTGAGGGGAGATACGCAGTATTTT.